These 26 T cell receptor beta chains were all obtained from the same sample, sequenced in a study of monozygotic twins with inflammatory bowel disease. Using the 5' RACE reads, TCRdb records one entry per CDR3 protein without DNA. This listing includes 350,000 to 400,000 distinct CDR3 sequences. The source material was blood. The receptor set was obtained from a human donor with ulcerative colitis or Crohn's disease, or a healthy co-twin of an affected twin (not recorded which).

The rearrangement joins TRBV6-5 to TRBJ2-7; TCRdb outputs TRBD1, but without DNA this stays unchecked. CDR1 and CDR2 (germline): MNHEY, SVGAGI. The CDR3 has 16 amino acids. The CDR3 region is CASSYSRFQAHYEQYF.

The J gene is TRBJ2-2, the V gene TRBV20-1; the D gene TCRdb calls, TRBD1, cannot be checked with no DNA. CDR3 length: 16 amino acids. Germline V gives CDR1 DFQATT, CDR2 SNEGSKA (reference sequence). The CDR3 spells CSARDRVRGYTGELFF.

This sequence joins TRBV28 and TRBJ2-2; TCRdb names TRBD1, which stays unverified in the absence of DNA. Germline lookup yields CDR1 MDHEN and CDR2 SYDVKM. CDR3 length equals 14 residues. The CDR3 loop reads CASSFPPSLGELFF.

The chain couples TRBV20-1 to TRBJ1-1. CDR1 is DFQATT, CDR2 SNEGSKA, per germline (reference sequence). This CDR3 region has 11 residues. CDR3 loop: CSASRDSEAFF.

The CDR3 protein is CASSLEALVAQSDTQYF. The chain links TRBV5-1 to TRBJ2-3; without DNA, the TCRdb call of TRBD2 cannot be checked. Germline CDR1 SGHRS, CDR2 YFSETQ. The CDR3 loop spans 17 amino acids.

This chain joins TRBV5-1 and TRBJ2-7; with no DNA, the TCRdb D assignment of TRBD1 cannot be verified. CDR3 length: 15 amino acids. Per germline, CDR1 SGHRS and CDR2 YFSETQ. CDR3 residues: CASSLRGDRTYEQYF. Full variable domain (missing parts from reference TRBV5-1 and TRBJ2-7): KAGVTQTPRYLIKTRGQQVTLSCSPISGHRSVSWYQQTPGQGLQFLFEYFSETQRNKGNFPGRFSGRQFSNSRSEMNVSTLELGDSALYLCASSLRGDRTYEQYFGPGTRLTVT.

The rearrangement links TRBV20-1 to TRBJ1-6; TCRdb outputs TRBD1, but without DNA this stays unchecked. The CDR3 contains 16 residues. Germline assignment: CDR1 DFQATT and CDR2 SNEGSKA (reference sequence). The CDR3 region is CSARDRDRASYSPLHF.

This rearrangement joins TRBV5-1 to TRBJ1-1. CDR3 size: 16 residues. CDR1 is SGHRS, CDR2 YFSETQ, per germline. The CDR3: CASSLVSGVGITEAFF. The full variable domain, rest sourced from reference TRBV5-1 and TRBJ1-1, is KAGVTQTPRYLIKTRGQQVTLSCSPISGHRSVSWYQQTPGQGLQFLFEYFSETQRNKGNFPGRFSGRQFSNSRSEMNVSTLELGDSALYLCASSLVSGVGITEAFFGQGTRLTVV.

This rearrangement joins TRBV19 to TRBJ1-5; the D gene TCRdb calls, TRBD1, cannot be checked with no DNA. The CDR3 is made up of 16 amino acids. Germline V CDR1 and CDR2: LNHDA, SQIVND (reference sequence). The CDR3 is CASRPLTGDSNQPQHF. Using reference TRBV19 and TRBJ1-5 for the parts outside the CDR3, the full variable domain is DGGITQSPKYLFRKEGQNVTLSCEQNLNHDAMYWYRQDPGQGLRLIYYSQIVNDFQKGDIAEGYSVSREKKESFPLTVTSAQKNPTAFYLCASRPLTGDSNQPQHFGDGTRLSIL.

The chain is built from TRBV20-1 and TRBJ2-1; without DNA, the TCRdb call of TRBD2 cannot be checked. Germline CDR1 and CDR2: DFQATT and SNEGSKA (reference sequence). The CDR3 length is 17 residues. CDR3 in amino acids: CSARDGGSPGSYNEQFF.

The chain joins TRBV12-3 or TRBV12-4 to TRBJ2-5; the TRBD1 assignment by TCRdb is unverifiable without DNA. The CDR3 totals 15 residues. The CDR3 here is CASSPGQNNQETQYF.

The chain is built from TRBV6-1 and TRBJ2-1; the TCRdb call, TRBD2, lacks DNA for checking. The CDR3 covers 17 residues. Germline V gene data show CDR1 as MNHNS and CDR2 as SASEGT. The CDR3 spells CASSRPPPTYGHNEQFF.

The chain joins TRBV28 to TRBJ2-5; TCRdb reports TRBD2, a call that lacks DNA to check it against. Germline assignment: CDR1 MDHEN and CDR2 SYDVKM. CDR3 length equals 15 residues. CDR3 in amino acids: CASSSLAGGQETQYF.

CDR3: CASSVGGHDSYEQYF. The chain couples TRBV9 to TRBJ2-7; TCRdb proposes TRBD1, but this gene call is untestable without DNA. CDR3 length: 15 residues. Per the germline V gene, CDR1 is SGDLS and CDR2 is YYNGEE.

The chain employs TRBV5-1 and TRBJ2-7; TCRdb indicates TRBD1, and absent DNA this call remains unverified. Germline values: CDR1 SGHRS, CDR2 YFSETQ. This CDR3 contains 15 residues. CDR3 loop: CAISFRQGNSYEQYF.

This rearrangement joins TRBV20-1 to TRBJ1-5; there is no DNA to check the TCRdb D call of TRBD1. The CDR3 totals 15 residues. The germline gives CDR1 DFQATT, CDR2 SNEGSKA (reference sequence). The CDR3 reads CSATRGNALNQPRHF.

The V gene is TRBV11-1, the J gene TRBJ2-5. The CDR3 contains 13 residues. Per the germline V gene, CDR1 is SGHAT and CDR2 is FQDESV (reference sequence). The CDR3 loop reads CASTTIPQETQYF.

V usage is TRBV29-1 and J usage is TRBJ2-7. CDR3 length: 13 residues. The germline V gene has CDR1 SQVTM and CDR2 ANQGSEA. The CDR3 sequence: CSVGGSFSYEQYF.

The V and J genes are TRBV5-1 and TRBJ1-2; without DNA, the TCRdb call of TRBD1 cannot be checked. Germline CDR1 is SGHRS and CDR2 is YFSETQ. The CDR3 is 17 residues long. The CDR3 loop reads CASSLVLGGAKIHGYTF.

The chain uses TRBV12-5 and TRBJ2-3. CDR3 size: 16 residues. Germline CDR1 is LGHNT and CDR2 is FRNRAP. CDR3 protein: CASDSEIHPSTDTQYF. The whole variable domain, remainder taken from reference TRBV12-5 and TRBJ2-3, is DARVTQTPRHKVTEMGQEVTMRCQPILGHNTVFWYRQTMMQGLELLAYFRNRAPLDDSGMPKDRFSAEMPDATLATLKIQPSEPRDSAVYFCASDSEIHPSTDTQYFGPGTRLTVL.

V usage is TRBV20-1 and J usage is TRBJ1-6; lacking DNA, the TRBD1 call made by TCRdb goes unchecked. CDR3 length: 13 residues. Looked up from germline, CDR1 is DFQATT and CDR2 is SNEGSKA (reference sequence). CDR3 sequence: CSARLTANSPLHF.

The chain couples TRBV2 to TRBJ1-3. The germline V gene has CDR1 SNHLY and CDR2 FYNNEI. This CDR3 is built from 14 residues. This chain's CDR3 is CASSRHLSGNTIYF. The full variable domain, rest sourced from reference TRBV2 and TRBJ1-3, is EPEVTQTPSHQVTQMGQEVILRCVPISNHLYFYWYRQILGQKVEFLVSFYNNEISEKSEIFDDQFSVERPDGSNFTLKIRSTKLEDSAMYFCASSRHLSGNTIYFGEGSWLTVV.

The CDR3 sequence is CASSLQSGGVETQYF. The chain has TRBV27 and TRBJ2-5; the D call of TRBD1 rests on TCRdb alone, since no DNA is present to check it. The germline V gene has CDR1 MNHEY and CDR2 SMNVEV (reference sequence). The CDR3 has 15 residues.

The chain recombines TRBV15 with TRBJ2-7; TCRdb calls TRBD1, which cannot be checked without DNA. CDR3 size: 15 residues. In germline, CDR1 is LNHNV, CDR2 YYDKDF (reference sequence). CDR3 amino acids: CATQAELRREYEQYF.

The rearrangement uses TRBV7-3 and TRBJ2-3; TCRdb calls TRBD1, which cannot be checked without DNA. In germline, CDR1 is SGHTA, CDR2 FQGTGA. CDR3 length: 16 amino acids. CDR3 loop: CASSFPGGSVTDTQYF. Combining the CDR3 with reference TRBV7-3 and TRBJ2-3 gives the whole variable domain GAGVSQTPSNKVTEKGKYVELRCDPISGHTALYWYRQSLGQGPEFLIYFQGTGAADDSGLPNDRFFAVRPEGSVSTLKIQRTERGDSAVYLCASSFPGGSVTDTQYFGPGTRLTVL.

V gene TRBV5-6 combines with J gene TRBJ2-7; TCRdb's D gene call, TRBD1, goes unchecked for lack of DNA. The CDR3 is made up of 16 amino acids. Germline assignment: CDR1 SGHDT and CDR2 YYEEEE. The chain's CDR3 is CASSPLTGGKSYEQYF.